The 19 T cell receptor beta chains below come from one sample, sequenced in a study of CD8+ T cells in alopecia areata. Reverse transcription of extracted RNA yielded cDNA, which provided the sequencing template. Generated by immunoSEQ multiplex PCR, the TCRdb table keeps only in-frame clones and is missing some. The data hold a few hundred thousand clones, with around 50% observed a single time. The source material was CD8+ T cells sorted from blood. The receptors stem from a human donor in good health.

To note about this clone: The same CDR3 also results from other DNA sequences found in this sample. The chain employs TRBV25-1 and TRBJ2-5; 8 nucleotides align to TRBD2. V lost 1 base, J lost 1 base, and 2 bases stayed unmatched. In germline, CDR1 is MGHDK, CDR2 SYGVNS. This CDR3 comprises 15 residues. This CDR3 is CASSESTSGQETQYF. CDR3 DNA sequence: TGTGCCAGCAGTGAATCTACTAGCGGCCAAGAGACCCAGTACTTC.

V and J are TRBV29-1 and TRBJ1-1; 8 bases align to TRBD1. This CDR3 has 13 residues. In germline, CDR1 is SQVTM, CDR2 ANQGSEA. The trim removed 6 bases at V and 1 base at J, leaving 4 bases unmatched. In DNA, the CDR3 is TGCAGCGTAAGGACAGGGAGGAACACTGAAGCTTTCTTT. This encodes CSVRTGRNTEAFF.

The chain recombines TRBV15 with TRBJ1-1; the D gene is possibly TRBD1 (5 bases). V was cut by 4 bases and J by 6 bases, with 12 bases left in between. The CDR3 spans 13 residues. Germline V gene data show CDR1 as LNHNV and CDR2 as YYDKDF (reference sequence). The CDR3 coding sequence is TGTGCCACCAGCATGTCGGGGGATGCTGAAGCTTTCTTT. This encodes CATSMSGDAEAFF. Supplemented by reference TRBV15 and TRBJ1-1, the full variable domain reads DAMVIQNPRYQVTQFGKPVTLSCSQTLNHNVMYWYQQKSSQAPKLLFHYYDKDFNNEADTPDNFQSRRPNTSFCFLDIRSPGLGDTAMYLCATSMSGDAEAFFGQGTRLTVV.

This sequence joins TRBV9 and TRBJ1-2; no clear D. The CDR3 length is 18 residues. Germline values: CDR1 SGDLS, CDR2 YYNGEE. V was cut by 0 bases and J by 3 bases, with 21 bases left in between. For the CDR3, the DNA is TGTGCCAGCAGCGTAGCGTACTCATCCTCCCCGAGGTACTATGGCTACACCTTC. It yields the protein CASSVAYSSSPRYYGYTF.

CDR3 residues: CASSFLGTEAFF. CDR3 bases: TGTGCCAGCAGCTTCCTAGGCACTGAAGCTTTCTTT. J is TRBJ1-1 and V is TRBV5-6; D is ambiguous. V was cut by 2 bases and J by 4 bases, with 6 bases left in between. The CDR3 runs to 12 residues. The V gene's germline CDR1 is SGHDT and CDR2 YYEEEE.

The sample holds one count of this clone. V is TRBV27 and J is TRBJ1-6, with D perhaps matching TRBD1 (5 bases). Trimming left V 4 bases short and J 15 bases short, with 19 bases between. The CDR3 has 14 residues. Per the germline V gene, CDR1 is MNHEY and CDR2 is SMNVEV (reference sequence). The CDR3 DNA follows: TGTGCCAGCAGTTCGGGTGGCAGGGAAAGTCTCCTCCACTTT. Its protein product is CASSSGGRESLLHF.

The chain has TRBV5-4 and TRBJ2-3; possibly TRBD1 or TRBD2 for D (5 bases each). The CDR3 consists of 15 residues. Trimming took off 6 bases at V and 2 bases at J, with 16 bases between the two ends. The germline gives CDR1 SGHNT, CDR2 YYREEE (reference sequence). The CDR3: CASTERGALTDTQYF. CDR3 bases: TGTGCCAGCACTGAGCGAGGGGCCCTCACAGATACGCAGTATTTT. Supplemented by reference TRBV5-4 and TRBJ2-3, the full variable domain reads ETGVTQSPTHLIKTRGQQVTLRCSSQSGHNTVSWYQQALGQGPQFIFQYYREEENGRGNFPPRFSGLQFPNYSSELNVNALELDDSALYLCASTERGALTDTQYFGPGTRLTVL.

This clone has a handful of counts. This chain uses TRBV4-1 with TRBJ2-3; no definite D call. The CDR3 length is 16 residues. Trimming took 1 base from V and 3 from J, leaving 14 bases between them. Germline values: CDR1 MGHRA, CDR2 YSYEKL. The CDR3 is CASSQGHGPATDTQYF. The CDR3 bases are TGCGCCAGCAGCCAAGGTCACGGGCCAGCGACAGATACGCAGTATTTT.

J is TRBJ1-5 and V is TRBV30, with D tentatively TRBD1 (6 bases). CDR1 is GTSNPN and CDR2 is SVGIG in the germline V gene (reference sequence). The CDR3 totals 15 residues. The ends were cut back, 4 bases at V and 0 bases at J, with 13 bases in the middle. Here the CDR3 reads CAWTSGGASNQPQHF. The CDR3 DNA follows: TGTGCCTGGACCTCGGGGGGCGCTAGCAATCAGCCCCAGCATTTT.

The chain is built from TRBV7-7 and TRBJ2-1; TRBD2 agrees at 7 bases. CDR1 is SSHAT and CDR2 is FNYEAQ in the germline V gene (reference sequence). V trimming: 8 bases; J trimming: 6 bases; junction bases outside the gene matches: 7. The CDR3 has 13 amino acids. In DNA, the CDR3 is TGTGCCAGCGCAAGCGGGGCGAGCAATGAGCAGTTCTTC. Amino acids: CASASGASNEQFF.

J is TRBJ2-4 and V is TRBV6-1; D is ambiguous. Germline V lookup: CDR1 MNHNS, CDR2 SASEGT. This CDR3 spans 12 amino acids. V was trimmed by 4 bases and J by 13 bases, leaving 14 bases between them. CDR3 coding DNA: TGTGCCAGCAGTGGGACCGCGGCCTGGCAGTACTTC. Its translation is CASSGTAAWQYF.

The genes are TRBV5-6 and TRBJ1-4; a possible D gene is TRBD1 (5 bases). V was cut by 0 bases and J by 7 bases, with 10 bases left in between. The CDR3 covers 14 residues. The germline gives CDR1 SGHDT, CDR2 YYEEEE. The CDR3 region is CASSLEGDLEKLFF. CDR3 nucleotide sequence: TGTGCCAGCAGCTTGGAAGGGGATCTTGAAAAACTGTTTTTT. The whole variable domain, filled in from reference TRBV5-6 and TRBJ1-4, reads DAGVTQSPTHLIKTRGQQVTLRCSPKSGHDTVSWYQQALGQGPQFIFQYYEEEERQRGNFPDRFSGHQFPNYSSELNVNALLLGDSALYLCASSLEGDLEKLFFGSGTQLSVL.

The chain joins TRBV5-1 to TRBJ1-1; D gene unclear. This CDR3 region has 12 residues. The V gene lost 4 bases and the J gene lost 5 bases, with 9 bases spanning the gap. Germline V gene sequence: CDR1 SGHRS, CDR2 YFSETQ. CDR3 region: CASSAGWTEAFF. The CDR3 DNA is TGCGCCAGCAGCGCTGGGTGGACTGAAGCTTTCTTT.

The genes are TRBV7-9 and TRBJ2-3, with 7 bases lining up with TRBD2. Trimming took 3 bases from V and 4 from J; bases not matched to a gene: 10. The CDR3 length is 16 residues. From germline, CDR1 is SEHNR and CDR2 FQNEAQ (reference sequence). As DNA, the CDR3 is TGTGCCAGCAGCTTGAGGCAGGGAGGGAGCGCAGATACGCAGTATTTT. It specifies CASSLRQGGSADTQYF. The variable domain in full, with the rest retrieved from reference TRBV7-9 and TRBJ2-3, is DTGVSQNPRHKITKRGQNVTFRCDPISEHNRLYWYRQTLGQGPEFLTYFQNEAQLEKSRLLSDRFSAERPKGSFSTLEIQRTEQGDSAMYLCASSLRQGGSADTQYFGPGTRLTVL.

In regard to this clone: Other DNA sequences in this specimen translate into the identical CDR3. The gene calls are TRBV27 and TRBJ1-2, with 12 positions matching TRBD1. V shed 7 bases, J shed 7 bases, and the junction held 7 bases outside the gene matches. Germline values: CDR1 MNHEY, CDR2 SMNVEV (reference sequence). The CDR3 loop spans 14 amino acids. CDR3 coding DNA: TGTGCCAGCACCCCGGGACAGGGGGCTTCTGGCTACACCTTC. Protein: CASTPGQGASGYTF.

With regard to this clone: The sample holds other DNA sequences that translate to the same CDR3. The gene calls are TRBV9 and TRBJ1-1; D is uncertain. The germline CDR1 and CDR2 sequences are SGDLS and YYNGEE. V lost 4 bases and J lost 11, with 15 bases in between. The CDR3 totals 12 residues. CDR3 protein: CASSPGGREAFF. The CDR3 DNA is TGTGCCAGCAGCCCGGGTGGGAGGGAGGCTTTCTTT.

This clone was found a few times. The chain uses TRBV27 and TRBJ2-7, with 7 nucleotides matching TRBD1. The CDR3 covers 12 residues. The V segment lost 6 bases and the J segment 3 bases; nucleotides outside the gene matches: 2. Germline assignment: CDR1 MNHEY and CDR2 SMNVEV (reference sequence). The CDR3 bases are TGTGCCAGCAGCCCAGGGGGCTACGAGCAGTACTTC. Translated: CASSPGGYEQYF.

The chain couples TRBV5-4 to TRBJ2-3; D is unclear. V shed 4 bases and J shed 3 bases, with 12 bases lying between them. The CDR3 runs 14 residues. Germline assignment: CDR1 SGHNT and CDR2 YYREEE (reference sequence). Written as DNA, the CDR3 is TGTGCCAGCAGCCTCCCCCCGGAGACAGATACGCAGTATTTT. Its protein product is CASSLPPETDTQYF.

This clone was recorded once. The sample contains more than one DNA sequence encoding this CDR3. The chain uses TRBV6-5 and TRBJ2-1, with no clear D. CDR3 size: 11 residues. Trimming removed 3 bases at V and 6 bases at J, with 3 bases between. Looked up from germline, CDR1 is MNHEY and CDR2 is SVGAGI. The DNA of the CDR3 is TGTGCCAGCAGTTATGGCAATGAGCAGTTCTTC. Translation gives CASSYGNEQFF.